The present TCR beta chain was sequenced within a study of blood T cell repertoires in COVID-19. Study information: The United States, Italy and Spain supplied acute and convalescent COVID-19 samples. From T cells, B-cell-depleted T cells, or PBMCs came the material, which was cDNA or gDNA.

Clones were sequenced by immunoSEQ multiplex PCR, and TCRdb holds only the in-frame ones, with some missing. The profile shows approximately 150,000 clones, 81% of them singletons. Participants spanned ages about 18 to 100 years and resided in 24 US areas. Cohort allocation depended upon clinical history that participants reported. V lost 2 bases to trimming and J lost 5 bases, with 16 bases between them. The CDR3 consists of 16 residues. Germline lookup yields CDR1 LGHNA and CDR2 YNFKEQ. The gene calls are TRBV4-2 and TRBJ2-1, with D possibly being TRBD2 (7 bases). This sequence was found in a woman aged 40 to 50 with acute COVID-19. The specimen sequenced was PBMCs or T cells enriched from blood (not recorded which). CDR3 DNA: TGTGCCAGCAGCCAATCCGCCGGGGGGCTCAACAATGAGCAGTTCTTC. Its protein is CASSQSAGGLNNEQFF.